This T cell receptor (beta chain) was identified during a study of beta chain features in type 1 diabetes. Whole-study results and caveats: TCRB CDR3s from Type 1 diabetes patients were moderately but significantly shorter in all four CD4+ subsets.

It was one heparinised blood draw, averaging around 120 mL, that each donor gave. As every portion of the isolated RNA was reverse transcribed, the sequencing read expressed TCRB transcripts. Profiling relied on immunoSEQ multiplex PCR, and the TCRdb table lists in-frame clones only, not all of them. The profile shows 240,000 or so clones, more than 11% of them singletons. This CDR3 spans 15 amino acids. CDR1 SGHDT and CDR2 YYEEEE come from the germline V gene. The V gene end was trimmed by 4 bases and the J gene end by 4 bases; junction bases not matched to a gene: 6. Notes on this clone: The antigen is unknown.

Source material: naive CD4+ T cells from blood. The rearrangement links TRBV5-6 to TRBJ1-5, with 9 bases lining up with TRBD1. The TCR was taken from a man between 25 and 39 years old with type 1 diabetes. The CDR3 protein is CASSAGTGPNQPQHF. The CDR3 DNA follows: TGTGCCAGCAGCGCCGGGACAGGGCCTAATCAGCCCCAGCATTTT.